Listed below are T cell receptor beta chains from one sample, sequenced in a study of blood T cell repertoires in COVID-19. Method: immunoSEQ multiplex PCR; TCRdb's copy keeps in-frame clones and lacks some. The data contain 190,000 or so clones, about 80% of them singletons. The source material was PBMCs or T cells enriched from blood (not recorded which). Receptors originate from a man aged 35 to 55 who had recovered from COVID-19. CDR3s include the opening cysteine and the closing phenylalanine or tryptophan. The D gene is left open where the match is weak. Expanded clones are given a class, and other clones once, few, many or no size at all.

abundance,j_gene,d_gene,v_gene,len,CDR3aa,CDR3nt
-,TRBJ1-2,TRBD1,TRBV4-2,16,CASSPRTGSLLYGYTF,TGTGCCAGCAGCCCGCGGACAGGATCCCTTTTATATGGCTACACCTTC
-,TRBJ1-1,-,TRBV19,12,CASMAGNTEAFF,TGTGCCAGTATGGCGGGAAACACTGAAGCTTTCTTT
-,TRBJ2-2,-,TRBV19,12,CASSQLTGELFF,TGTGCCAGTTCCCAGTTAACCGGGGAGCTGTTTTTT
few,TRBJ2-2,TRBD1,TRBV2,15,CASSSDRGGPGELFF,TGTGCCAGCAGTTCGGACAGGGGTGGTCCCGGGGAGCTGTTTTTT
-,TRBJ2-3,-,TRBV4-2,15,CASSQGPGFSDTQYF,TGTGCCAGCAGCCAAGGACCGGGATTCTCAGATACGCAGTATTTT
-,TRBJ1-2,-,TRBV6-1,15,CASSEDPEGGYGYTF,TGTGCCAGCAGTGAAGACCCAGAGGGAGGGTATGGCTACACCTTC
-,TRBJ2-2,-,TRBV6-6,13,CASRARDTGELFF,TGTGCCAGCAGAGCCCGGGACACCGGGGAGCTGTTTTTT
-,TRBJ1-2,TRBD1,TRBV7-9,15,CASSDPTGGDYGYTF,TGTGCCAGCAGCGACCCGACAGGGGGTGACTATGGCTACACCTTC
-,TRBJ1-2,-,TRBV5-1,13,CASSPGQNYGYTF,TGCGCCAGCAGCCCAGGACAGAACTATGGCTACACCTTC
-,TRBJ2-7,-,TRBV19,14,CASSIGQDIYEQYF,TGTGCCAGTAGTATAGGGCAGGATATCTACGAGCAGTACTTC
-,TRBJ2-5,-,TRBV20-1,15,CSASQLAGWEKTQYF,TGCAGTGCTAGTCAGTTGGCGGGGTGGGAAAAGACCCAGTACTTC
-,TRBJ2-7,-,TRBV28,14,CASSLYDLEGEQYF,TGTGCCAGCAGTTTATATGATTTGGAGGGGGAGCAGTACTTC
many,TRBJ2-1,-,TRBV7-9,17,CASSLALASNRYNEQFF,TGTGCCAGCAGCTTAGCGTTAGCCTCGAATCGTTACAATGAGCAGTTCTTC
-,TRBJ1-6,-,TRBV13,15,CASSLGAGRNSPLHF,TGTGCCAGCAGCTTAGGGGCAGGGAGGAACTCACCCCTCCACTTT
-,TRBJ2-5,TRBD2,TRBV28,18,CASSALSGGASNTETQYF,TGTGCCAGCAGTGCCCTTAGCGGGGGGGCCTCAAATACAGAGACCCAGTACTTC
-,TRBJ1-1,-,TRBV18,13,CASSQQLNTEAFF,TGTGCCAGCTCGCAACAGCTGAACACTGAAGCTTTCTTT
-,TRBJ1-1,TRBD1,TRBV5-1,17,CASSSRTPGQGVTEAFF,TGCGCCAGCAGCTCACGTACTCCGGGACAGGGAGTCACTGAAGCTTTCTTT
-,TRBJ2-5,TRBD2,TRBV5-1,17,CASSLELSGGLQETQYF,TGCGCCAGCAGCTTGGAGCTGAGCGGGGGGCTCCAAGAGACCCAGTACTTC
-,TRBJ1-2,TRBD1,TRBV6-5,13,CASRRGLGYGYTF,TGTGCCAGCAGGAGGGGGCTGGGGTATGGCTACACCTTC
-,TRBJ1-6,-,TRBV5-4,15,CASSLARGQQSPLHF,TGTGCCAGCAGCTTGGCCCGAGGACAGCAATCACCCCTCCACTTT
once,TRBJ1-1,-,TRBV5-6,15,CASSFVQRGLAEAFF,TGTGCCAGCAGCTTCGTCCAGAGAGGTTTAGCAGAAGCTTTCTTT
once,TRBJ2-3,TRBD2,TRBV5-1,15,CASSFGAGKGDTQYF,TGCGCCAGCAGCTTCGGAGCGGGGAAAGGAGATACGCAGTATTTT
-,TRBJ2-6,TRBD1,TRBV28,19,CASSSDRGVGITGANVLTF,TGTGCCAGCAGTTCCGACAGGGGAGTAGGTATAACTGGGGCCAACGTCCTGACTTTC
-,TRBJ1-2,-,TRBV5-8,15,CASSLALSRSYGYTF,TGTGCCAGCAGCTTGGCCTTGAGCCGGAGCTATGGCTACACCTTC
-,TRBJ1-5,-,TRBV2,14,CASSEGTADQPQHF,TGTGCCAGCAGTGAAGGGACAGCAGATCAGCCCCAGCATTTT
-,TRBJ2-5,TRBD1,TRBV3-1/TRBV3-2,16,CASSQGWDRGQETQYF,TGTGCCAGCAGCCAAGGTTGGGACAGGGGTCAAGAGACCCAGTACTTC
-,TRBJ1-5,TRBD1,TRBV19,15,CASSIRQGGGQPQHF,TGTGCCAGTAGTATTCGACAGGGCGGAGGTCAGCCCCAGCATTTT
-,TRBJ1-4,TRBD1,TRBV27,14,CASSLGTGNGKLFF,TGTGCCAGCAGTTTAGGGACAGGGAACGGGAAACTGTTTTTT
-,TRBJ1-2,-,TRBV19,15,CASSPGASIIYGYTF,TGTGCCAGTAGTCCAGGGGCCTCAATAATCTATGGCTACACCTTC
once,TRBJ1-2,-,TRBV18,13,CASSPDGLYGYTF,TGTGCCAGCTCACCTGACGGACTCTATGGCTACACCTTC
-,TRBJ1-2,TRBD1,TRBV19,13,CASSRQGSAGYTF,TGTGCCAGTAGTAGACAGGGTTCGGCTGGCTACACCTTC
-,TRBJ2-5,-,TRBV7-9,16,CASSPAFSVLQETQYF,TGTGCCAGCAGCCCCGCGTTTAGCGTACTCCAAGAGACCCAGTACTTC
-,TRBJ1-6,TRBD1,TRBV3-1/TRBV3-2,15,CASSQGQGQNSPLHF,TGTGCCAGCAGCCAAGGACAGGGGCAGAATTCACCCCTCCACTTT
-,TRBJ1-2,-,TRBV19,12,CASSGPYYGYTF,TGTGCCAGTAGCGGTCCCTACTATGGCTACACCTTC
-,TRBJ1-5,TRBD1,TRBV28,16,CASSPIGQGENQPQHF,TGTGCCAGCAGTCCGATCGGACAGGGAGAAAATCAGCCCCAGCATTTT
-,TRBJ2-5,-,TRBV5-1,15,CASSLAPQGQETQYF,TGCGCCAGCAGCTTGGCCCCGCAGGGCCAAGAGACCCAGTACTTC
-,TRBJ2-7,TRBD2,TRBV27,15,CASSSGSGGGDEQYF,TGTGCCAGCAGTTCGGGTTCCGGGGGGGGCGACGAGCAGTACTTC
-,TRBJ2-7,-,TRBV6-1,14,CASSELEVGYEQYF,TGTGCCAGCAGTGAACTAGAAGTGGGCTACGAGCAGTACTTC
-,TRBJ2-3,-,TRBV10-3,14,CAISDSGSMDTQYF,TGTGCCATCAGTGACTCGGGGTCCATGGATACGCAGTATTTT
-,TRBJ1-3,-,TRBV30,15,CAWSVGAGAGNTIYF,TGTGCCTGGAGTGTTGGGGCAGGGGCTGGAAACACCATATATTTT
-,TRBJ1-2,-,TRBV10-3,14,CAISKRQDLMGYTF,TGTGCCATCAGTAAAAGACAGGACCTTATGGGCTACACCTTC
once,TRBJ2-1,TRBD2,TRBV5-4,16,CASSLLGGGPYNEQFF,TGTGCCAGCAGCTTGTTAGGCGGGGGGCCCTACAATGAGCAGTTCTTC
-,TRBJ2-2,TRBD2,TRBV19,18,CASSIAGRGLAGGRELFF,TGTGCCAGTAGTATCGCGGGAAGGGGACTAGCGGGGGGACGTGAGCTGTTTTTT
-,TRBJ2-5,TRBD1,TRBV29-1,15,CSVERGQGARETQYF,TGCAGCGTTGAAAGGGGACAGGGGGCTAGGGAGACCCAGTACTTC
-,TRBJ1-5,TRBD1,TRBV5-8,14,CASSLGQGDQPQHF,TGTGCCAGCAGCTTGGGACAGGGGGATCAGCCCCAGCATTTT